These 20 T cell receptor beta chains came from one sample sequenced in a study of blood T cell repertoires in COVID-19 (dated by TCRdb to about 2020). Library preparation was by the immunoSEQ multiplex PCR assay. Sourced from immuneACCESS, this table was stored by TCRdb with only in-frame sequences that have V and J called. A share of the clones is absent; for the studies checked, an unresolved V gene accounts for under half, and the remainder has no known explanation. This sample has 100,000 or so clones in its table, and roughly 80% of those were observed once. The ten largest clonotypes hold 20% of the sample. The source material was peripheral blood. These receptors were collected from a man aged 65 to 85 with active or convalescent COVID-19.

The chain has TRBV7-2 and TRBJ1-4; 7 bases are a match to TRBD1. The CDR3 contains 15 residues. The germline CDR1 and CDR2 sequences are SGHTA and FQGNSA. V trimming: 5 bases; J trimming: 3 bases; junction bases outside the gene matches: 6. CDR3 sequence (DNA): TGTGCCAGCAGCACTCCGACAGGGTCTAATGAAAAACTGTTTTTT. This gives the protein CASSTPTGSNEKLFF.

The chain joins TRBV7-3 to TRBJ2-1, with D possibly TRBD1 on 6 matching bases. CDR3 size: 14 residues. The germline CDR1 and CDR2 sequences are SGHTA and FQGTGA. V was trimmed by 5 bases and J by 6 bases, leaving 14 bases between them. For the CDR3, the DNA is TGTGCCAGCAGCCCGGGACAAAGTGTCAATGAGCAGTTCTTC. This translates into CASSPGQSVNEQFF.

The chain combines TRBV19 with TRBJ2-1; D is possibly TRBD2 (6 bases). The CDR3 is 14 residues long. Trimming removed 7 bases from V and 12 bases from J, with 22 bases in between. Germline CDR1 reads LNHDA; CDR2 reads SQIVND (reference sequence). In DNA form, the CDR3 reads TGTGCCAGTACGAAGTCCGACCGGGACTCCACGCAGTTCTTC. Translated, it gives CASTKSDRDSTQFF.

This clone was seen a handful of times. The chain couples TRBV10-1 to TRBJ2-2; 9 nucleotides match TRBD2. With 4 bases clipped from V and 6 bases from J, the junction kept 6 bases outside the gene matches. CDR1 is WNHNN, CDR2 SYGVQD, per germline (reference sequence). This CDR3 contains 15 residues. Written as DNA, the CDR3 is TGCGCCAGCAGTGCCGCGGGAGGGCCGGCCGGGGAGCTGTTTTTT. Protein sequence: CASSAAGGPAGELFF.

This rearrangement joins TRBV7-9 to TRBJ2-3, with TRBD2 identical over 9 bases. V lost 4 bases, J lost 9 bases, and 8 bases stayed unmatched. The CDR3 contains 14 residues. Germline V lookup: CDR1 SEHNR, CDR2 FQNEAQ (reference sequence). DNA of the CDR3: TGTGCCAGCAGCTACGGGACTAGCAAGCTCACGCAGTATTTT. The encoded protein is CASSYGTSKLTQYF. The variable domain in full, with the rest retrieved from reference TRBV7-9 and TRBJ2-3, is DTGVSQNPRHKITKRGQNVTFRCDPISEHNRLYWYRQTLGQGPEFLTYFQNEAQLEKSRLLSDRFSAERPKGSFSTLEIQRTEQGDSAMYLCASSYGTSKLTQYFGPGTRLTVL.

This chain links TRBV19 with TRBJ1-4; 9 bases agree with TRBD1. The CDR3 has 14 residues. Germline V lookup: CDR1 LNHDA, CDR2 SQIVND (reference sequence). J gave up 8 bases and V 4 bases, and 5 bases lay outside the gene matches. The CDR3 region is CASSRTGEREKLFF. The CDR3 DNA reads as TGTGCCAGTAGTAGGACAGGGGAGAGAGAAAAACTGTTTTTT.

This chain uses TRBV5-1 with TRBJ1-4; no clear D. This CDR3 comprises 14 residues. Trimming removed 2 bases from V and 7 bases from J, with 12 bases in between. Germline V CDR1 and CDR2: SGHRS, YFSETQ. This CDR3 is CASSFGTVGEKLFF. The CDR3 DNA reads TGCGCCAGCAGCTTTGGCACAGTAGGTGAAAAACTGTTTTTT.

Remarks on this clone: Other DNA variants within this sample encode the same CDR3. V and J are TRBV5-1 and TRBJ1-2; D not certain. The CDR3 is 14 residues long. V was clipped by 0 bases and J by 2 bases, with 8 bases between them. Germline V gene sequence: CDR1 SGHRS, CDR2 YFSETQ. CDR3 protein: CASSLGPGNYGYTF. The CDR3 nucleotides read TGCGCCAGCAGCTTGGGGCCGGGAAACTATGGCTACACCTTC. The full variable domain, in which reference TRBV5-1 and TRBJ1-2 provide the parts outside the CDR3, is KAGVTQTPRYLIKTRGQQVTLSCSPISGHRSVSWYQQTPGQGLQFLFEYFSETQRNKGNFPGRFSGRQFSNSRSEMNVSTLELGDSALYLCASSLGPGNYGYTFGSGTRLTVV.

In DNA form, the CDR3 reads TGTGCCAGCAGCCCGGGGGGGTGGGAGACCCAGTACTTC. Translated, it gives CASSPGGWETQYF. This rearrangement joins TRBV4-2 to TRBJ2-5, with 8 bases that match TRBD2. Germline CDR1 LGHNA, CDR2 YNFKEQ. The CDR3 consists of 13 residues. V was clipped by 4 bases and J by 5 bases; unmatched bases: 3.

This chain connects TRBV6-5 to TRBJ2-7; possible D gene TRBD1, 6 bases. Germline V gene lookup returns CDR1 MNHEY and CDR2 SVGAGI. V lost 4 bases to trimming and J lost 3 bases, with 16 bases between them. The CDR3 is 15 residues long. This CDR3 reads CASSFRDTTIYEQYF. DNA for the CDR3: TGTGCCAGCAGTTTCCGGGACACAACCATCTACGAGCAGTACTTC.

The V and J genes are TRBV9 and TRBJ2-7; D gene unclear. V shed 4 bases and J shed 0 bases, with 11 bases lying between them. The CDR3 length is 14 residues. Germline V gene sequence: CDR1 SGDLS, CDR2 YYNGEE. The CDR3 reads CASSPTGYSYEQYF. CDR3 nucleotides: TGTGCCAGCAGCCCGACCGGGTACTCCTACGAGCAGTACTTC.

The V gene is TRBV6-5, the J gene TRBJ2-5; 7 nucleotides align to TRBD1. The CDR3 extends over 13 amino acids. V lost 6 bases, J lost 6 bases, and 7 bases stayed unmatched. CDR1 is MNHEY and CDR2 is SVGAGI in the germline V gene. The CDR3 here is CASSRQGSKTQYF. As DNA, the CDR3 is TGTGCCAGCAGCCGACAGGGTTCGAAGACCCAGTACTTC.

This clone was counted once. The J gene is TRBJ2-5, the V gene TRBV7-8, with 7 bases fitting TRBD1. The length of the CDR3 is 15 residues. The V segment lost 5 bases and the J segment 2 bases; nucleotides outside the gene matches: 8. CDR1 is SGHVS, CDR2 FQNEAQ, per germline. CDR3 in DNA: TGTGCCAGCAGCAGAAAACAGGGGAGTCAAGAGACCCAGTACTTC. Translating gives CASSRKQGSQETQYF.

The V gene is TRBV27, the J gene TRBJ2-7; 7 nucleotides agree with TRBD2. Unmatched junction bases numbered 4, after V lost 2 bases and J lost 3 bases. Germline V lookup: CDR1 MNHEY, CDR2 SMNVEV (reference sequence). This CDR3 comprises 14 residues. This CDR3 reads CASSLVAGSYEQYF. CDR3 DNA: TGTGCCAGCAGTTTAGTAGCGGGTAGCTACGAGCAGTACTTC.

The CDR3 nucleotides read TGTGCCAGCAGTGAAATCGGGACAGGAAAAGGGTATGGCTACACCTTC. Its protein product is CASSEIGTGKGYGYTF. This chain joins TRBV6-1 and TRBJ1-2; 8 positions agree with TRBD1. Germline loops: CDR1 MNHNS, CDR2 SASEGT. There are 16 residues in the CDR3. V was clipped by 2 bases and J by 5 bases; unmatched bases: 10.

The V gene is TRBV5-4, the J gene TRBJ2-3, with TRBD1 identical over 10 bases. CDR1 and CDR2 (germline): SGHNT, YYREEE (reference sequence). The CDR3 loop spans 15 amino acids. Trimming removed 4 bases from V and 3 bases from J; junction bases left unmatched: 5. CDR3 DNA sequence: TGTGCCAGCAGCCAGACAGGGGGCGGGACAGATACGCAGTATTTT. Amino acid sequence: CASSQTGGGTDTQYF. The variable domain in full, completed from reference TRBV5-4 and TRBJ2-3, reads ETGVTQSPTHLIKTRGQQVTLRCSSQSGHNTVSWYQQALGQGPQFIFQYYREEENGRGNFPPRFSGLQFPNYSSELNVNALELDDSALYLCASSQTGGGTDTQYFGPGTRLTVL.

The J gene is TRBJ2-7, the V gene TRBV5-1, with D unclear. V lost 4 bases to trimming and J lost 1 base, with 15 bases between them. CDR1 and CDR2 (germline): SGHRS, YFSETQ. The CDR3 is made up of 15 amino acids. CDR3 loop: CASSTRQTPSYEQYF. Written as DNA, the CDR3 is TGCGCCAGCAGCACCAGACAAACACCTTCCTACGAGCAGTACTTC.

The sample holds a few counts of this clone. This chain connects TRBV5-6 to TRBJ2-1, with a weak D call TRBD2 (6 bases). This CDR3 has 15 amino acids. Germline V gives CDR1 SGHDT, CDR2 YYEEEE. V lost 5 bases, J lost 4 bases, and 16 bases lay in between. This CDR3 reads CASRPGTLKYNEQFF. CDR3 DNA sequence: TGTGCCAGCAGACCCGGGACTCTGAAATACAATGAGCAGTTCTTC.

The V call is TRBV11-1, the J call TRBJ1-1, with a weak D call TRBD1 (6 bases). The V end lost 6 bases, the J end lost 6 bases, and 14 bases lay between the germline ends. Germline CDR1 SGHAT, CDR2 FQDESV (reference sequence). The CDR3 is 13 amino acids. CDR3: CASSQDSRAEAFF. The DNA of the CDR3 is TGTGCCAGCAGTCAGGACAGTAGGGCTGAAGCTTTCTTT.

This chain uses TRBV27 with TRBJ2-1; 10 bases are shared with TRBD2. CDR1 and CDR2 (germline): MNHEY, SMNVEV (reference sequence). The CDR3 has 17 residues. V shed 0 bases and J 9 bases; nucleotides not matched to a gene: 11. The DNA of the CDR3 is TGTGCCAGCAGTTTATCGTGGGTTACTAGCGGGAATGGTGAGCAGTTCTTC. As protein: CASSLSWVTSGNGEQFF.